This TCR beta chain stems from a study of blood T cell repertoires in COVID-19. In germline, CDR1 is WSHSY, CDR2 SAAADI. The CDR3 has 14 amino acids. With 3 bases removed from V and 4 bases from J, the gap between germline ends came to 12 bases. This clone has more than one count but fewer than ten. Profiled with immunoSEQ multiplex PCR; TCRdb holds only in-frame clones, not every one. The profile shows approximately 290,000 clones, 70% to 90% of them singletons. Individuals drawn from 24 US areas were about 18 to 95 years old. Participants were placed into cohorts based on the clinical history they reported.

Sequenced input: PBMCs or T cells enriched from blood (not recorded which). The J gene is TRBJ1-1, the V gene TRBV10-2; TRBD1 might be the D (6 bases). The receptor was isolated from a woman younger than 45 who had recovered from COVID-19. The CDR3 protein is CASSEQGLITEAFF. The CDR3 bases are TGCGCCAGCAGTGAACAGGGCTTAATCACTGAAGCTTTCTTT.